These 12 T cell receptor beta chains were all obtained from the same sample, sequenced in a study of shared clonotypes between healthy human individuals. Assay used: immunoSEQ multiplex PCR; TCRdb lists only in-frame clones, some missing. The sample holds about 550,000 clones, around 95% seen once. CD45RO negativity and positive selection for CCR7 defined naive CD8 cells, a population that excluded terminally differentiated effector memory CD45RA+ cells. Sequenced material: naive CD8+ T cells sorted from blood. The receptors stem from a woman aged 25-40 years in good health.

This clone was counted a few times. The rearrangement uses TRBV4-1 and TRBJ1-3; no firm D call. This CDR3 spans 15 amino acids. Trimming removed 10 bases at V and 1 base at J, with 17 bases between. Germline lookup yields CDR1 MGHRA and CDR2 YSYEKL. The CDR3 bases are TGCGCCACTCCCCCTCCCGGACGGTCTGGAAACACCATATATTTT. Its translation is CATPPPGRSGNTIYF.

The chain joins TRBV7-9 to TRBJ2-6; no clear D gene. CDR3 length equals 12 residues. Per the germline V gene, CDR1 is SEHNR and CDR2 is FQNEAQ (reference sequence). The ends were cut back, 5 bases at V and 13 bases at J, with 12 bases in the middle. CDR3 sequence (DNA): TGTGCCAGCAGCCCTCCGGATCTGGTCCTGACTTTC. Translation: CASSPPDLVLTF.

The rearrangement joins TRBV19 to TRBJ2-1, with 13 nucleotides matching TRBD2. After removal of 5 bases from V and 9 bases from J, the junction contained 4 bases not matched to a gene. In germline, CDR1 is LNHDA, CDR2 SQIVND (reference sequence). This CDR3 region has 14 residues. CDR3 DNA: TGTGCCAGTAGTTCAGGGACTAGCGGGGCTGAGCAGTTCTTC. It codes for CASSSGTSGAEQFF.

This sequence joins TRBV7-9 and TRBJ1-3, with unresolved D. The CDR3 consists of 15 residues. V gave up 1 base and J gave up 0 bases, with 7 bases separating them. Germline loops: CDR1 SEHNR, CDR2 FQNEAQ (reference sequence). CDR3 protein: CASSLEGRSGNTIYF. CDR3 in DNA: TGTGCCAGCAGCTTAGAGGGTCGCTCTGGAAACACCATATATTTT.

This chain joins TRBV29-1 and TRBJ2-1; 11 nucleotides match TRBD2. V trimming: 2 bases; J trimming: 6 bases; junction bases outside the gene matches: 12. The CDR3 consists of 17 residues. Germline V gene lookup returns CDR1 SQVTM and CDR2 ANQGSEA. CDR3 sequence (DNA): TGCAGCGTTGAAACGACTAGCGGGACCCTCCGGGGCAATGAGCAGTTCTTC. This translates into CSVETTSGTLRGNEQFF.

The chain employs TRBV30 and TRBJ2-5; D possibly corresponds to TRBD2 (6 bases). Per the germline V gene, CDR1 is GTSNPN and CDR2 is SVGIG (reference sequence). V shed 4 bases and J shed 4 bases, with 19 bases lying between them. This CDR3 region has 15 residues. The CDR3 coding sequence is TGTGCCTGGACCGAAGGGGACTCTGTCACAGAGACCCAGTACTTC. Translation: CAWTEGDSVTETQYF.

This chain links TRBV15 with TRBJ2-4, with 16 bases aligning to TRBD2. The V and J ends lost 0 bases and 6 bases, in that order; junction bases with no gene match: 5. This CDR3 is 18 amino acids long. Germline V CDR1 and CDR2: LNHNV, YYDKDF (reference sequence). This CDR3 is CATSREGLAGGPANIQYF. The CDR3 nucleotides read TGTGCCACCAGCAGAGAGGGACTAGCGGGAGGGCCGGCAAACATTCAGTACTTC. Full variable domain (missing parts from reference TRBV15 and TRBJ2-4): DAMVIQNPRYQVTQFGKPVTLSCSQTLNHNVMYWYQQKSSQAPKLLFHYYDKDFNNEADTPDNFQSRRPNTSFCFLDIRSPGLGDTAMYLCATSREGLAGGPANIQYFGAGTRLSVL.

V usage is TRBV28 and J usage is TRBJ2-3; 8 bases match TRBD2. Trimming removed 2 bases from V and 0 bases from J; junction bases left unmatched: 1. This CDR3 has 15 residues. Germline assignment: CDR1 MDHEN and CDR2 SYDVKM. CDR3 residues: CASSLQRGSTDTQYF. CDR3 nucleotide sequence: TGTGCCAGCAGTTTACAGCGGGGGAGCACAGATACGCAGTATTTT.

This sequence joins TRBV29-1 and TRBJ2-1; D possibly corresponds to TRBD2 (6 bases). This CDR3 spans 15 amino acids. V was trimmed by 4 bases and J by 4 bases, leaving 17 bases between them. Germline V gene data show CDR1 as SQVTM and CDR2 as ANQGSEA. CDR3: CSVAGGGLRYNEQFF. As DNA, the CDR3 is TGCAGCGTTGCTGGTGGGGGACTCCGATACAATGAGCAGTTCTTC.

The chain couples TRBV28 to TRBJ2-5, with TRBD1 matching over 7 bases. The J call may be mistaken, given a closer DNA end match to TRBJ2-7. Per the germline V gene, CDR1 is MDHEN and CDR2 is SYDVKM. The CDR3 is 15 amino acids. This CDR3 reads CASSLPPGGTYEQYF. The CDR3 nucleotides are TGTGCCAGCAGTCTTCCCCCAGGGGGAACCTACGAGCAGTACTTC.

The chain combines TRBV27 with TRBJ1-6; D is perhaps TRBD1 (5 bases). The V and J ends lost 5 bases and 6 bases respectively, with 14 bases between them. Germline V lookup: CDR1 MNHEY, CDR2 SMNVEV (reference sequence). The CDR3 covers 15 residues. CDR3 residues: CASSPRQRANSPLHF. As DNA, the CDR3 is TGTGCCAGCAGTCCCCGACAGAGGGCTAATTCACCCCTCCACTTT.

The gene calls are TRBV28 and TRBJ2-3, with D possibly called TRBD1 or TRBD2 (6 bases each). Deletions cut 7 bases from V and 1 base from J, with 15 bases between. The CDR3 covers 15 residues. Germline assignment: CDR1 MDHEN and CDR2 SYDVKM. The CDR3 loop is CASNLGGLGTDTQYF. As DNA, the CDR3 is TGTGCCAGCAACCTAGGGGGACTGGGCACAGATACGCAGTATTTT.